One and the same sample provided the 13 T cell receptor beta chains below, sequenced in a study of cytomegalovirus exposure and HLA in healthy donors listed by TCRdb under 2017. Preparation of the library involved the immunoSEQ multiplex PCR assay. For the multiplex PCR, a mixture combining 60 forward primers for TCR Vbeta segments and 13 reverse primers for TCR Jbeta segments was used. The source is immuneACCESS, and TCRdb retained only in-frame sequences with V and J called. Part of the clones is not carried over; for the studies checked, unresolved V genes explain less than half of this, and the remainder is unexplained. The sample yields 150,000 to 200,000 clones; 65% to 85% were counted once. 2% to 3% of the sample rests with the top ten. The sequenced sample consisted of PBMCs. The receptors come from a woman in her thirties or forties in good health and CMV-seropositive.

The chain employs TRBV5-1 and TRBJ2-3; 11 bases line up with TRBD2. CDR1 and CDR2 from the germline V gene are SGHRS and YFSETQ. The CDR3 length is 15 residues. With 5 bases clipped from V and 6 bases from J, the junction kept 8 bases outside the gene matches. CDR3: CASSQPLAGGDTQYF. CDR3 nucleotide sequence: TGCGCCAGCAGTCAACCTCTAGCGGGGGGTGATACGCAGTATTTT.

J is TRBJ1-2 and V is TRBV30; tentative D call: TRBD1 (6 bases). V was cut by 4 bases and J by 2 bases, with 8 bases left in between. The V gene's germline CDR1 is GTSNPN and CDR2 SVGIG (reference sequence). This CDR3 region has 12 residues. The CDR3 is CAWKGENYGYTF. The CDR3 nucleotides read TGTGCCTGGAAGGGGGAAAACTATGGCTACACCTTC.

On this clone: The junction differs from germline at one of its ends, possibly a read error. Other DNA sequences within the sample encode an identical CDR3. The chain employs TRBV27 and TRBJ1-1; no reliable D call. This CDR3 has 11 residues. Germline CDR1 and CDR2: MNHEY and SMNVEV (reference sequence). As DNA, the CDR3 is TGTGCCAGCAGTCTTTACACCGAAGCTTTCTTT. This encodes CASSLYTEAFF.

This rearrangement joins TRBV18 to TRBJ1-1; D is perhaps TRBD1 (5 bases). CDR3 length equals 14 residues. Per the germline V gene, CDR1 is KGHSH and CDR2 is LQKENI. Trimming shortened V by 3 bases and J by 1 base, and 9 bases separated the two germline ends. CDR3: CASSPITGNTEAFF. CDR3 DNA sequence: TGTGCCAGCTCACCGATCACAGGGAACACTGAAGCTTTCTTT. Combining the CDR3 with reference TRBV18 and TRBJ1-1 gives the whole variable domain NAGVMQNPRHLVRRRGQEARLRCSPMKGHSHVYWYRQLPEEGLKFMVYLQKENIIDESGMPKERFSAEFPKEGPSILRIQQVVRGDSAAYFCASSPITGNTEAFFGQGTRLTVV.

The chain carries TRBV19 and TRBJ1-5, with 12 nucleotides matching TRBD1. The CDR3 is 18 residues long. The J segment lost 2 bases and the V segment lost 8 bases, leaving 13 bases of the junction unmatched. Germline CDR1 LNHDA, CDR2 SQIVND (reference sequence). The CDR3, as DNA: TGTGCCAGTCATAGTCGGGGACAGGGGGCGATTGGCAATCAGCCCCAGCATTTT. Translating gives CASHSRGQGAIGNQPQHF. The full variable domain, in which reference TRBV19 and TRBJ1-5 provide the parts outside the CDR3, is DGGITQSPKYLFRKEGQNVTLSCEQNLNHDAMYWYRQDPGQGLRLIYYSQIVNDFQKGDIAEGYSVSREKKESFPLTVTSAQKNPTAFYLCASHSRGQGAIGNQPQHFGDGTRLSIL.

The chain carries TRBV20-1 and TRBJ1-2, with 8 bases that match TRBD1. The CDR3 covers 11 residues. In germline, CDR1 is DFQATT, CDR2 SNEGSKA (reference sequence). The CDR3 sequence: CTKDREYGYTF. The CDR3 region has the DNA TGCACTAAGGACAGGGAGTATGGCTACACCTTC.

This CDR3 is CASSQGTGIPGSYTF. The CDR3 DNA reads as TGCGCCAGCAGCCAAGGCACCGGGATACCTGGGAGCTACACCTTC. This chain connects TRBV4-3 to TRBJ1-2; D gene unclear. Trimming stripped 1 base from V and 9 bases from J, with 18 bases between. This CDR3 is built from 15 residues. The germline gives CDR1 LGHNA, CDR2 YSLEER.

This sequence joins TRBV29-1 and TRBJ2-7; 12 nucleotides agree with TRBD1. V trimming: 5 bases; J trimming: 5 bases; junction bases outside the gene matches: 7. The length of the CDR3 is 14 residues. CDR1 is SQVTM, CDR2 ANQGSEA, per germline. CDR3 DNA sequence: TGCAGCGTTTATAACCGGGACAGGGGGCACGAGCAGTACTTC. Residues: CSVYNRDRGHEQYF.

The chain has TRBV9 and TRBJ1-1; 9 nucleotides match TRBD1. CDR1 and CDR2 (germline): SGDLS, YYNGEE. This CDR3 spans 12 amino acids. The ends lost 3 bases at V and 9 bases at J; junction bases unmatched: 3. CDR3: CASSADRGKAFF. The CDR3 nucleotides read TGTGCCAGCAGCGCTGACAGGGGGAAAGCTTTCTTT.

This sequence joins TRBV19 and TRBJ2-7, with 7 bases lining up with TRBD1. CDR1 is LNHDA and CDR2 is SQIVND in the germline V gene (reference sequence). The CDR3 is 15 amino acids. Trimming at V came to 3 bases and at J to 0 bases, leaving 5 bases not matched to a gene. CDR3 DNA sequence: TGTGCCAGTAGTATTGGACAGGCCAGCTCCTACGAGCAGTACTTC. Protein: CASSIGQASSYEQYF.

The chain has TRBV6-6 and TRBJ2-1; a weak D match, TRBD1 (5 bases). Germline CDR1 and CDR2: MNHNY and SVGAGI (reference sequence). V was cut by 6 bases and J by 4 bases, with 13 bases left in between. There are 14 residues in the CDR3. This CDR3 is CASRWGRSYNEQFF. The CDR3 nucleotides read TGTGCCAGCAGGTGGGGCAGGTCTTACAATGAGCAGTTCTTC.

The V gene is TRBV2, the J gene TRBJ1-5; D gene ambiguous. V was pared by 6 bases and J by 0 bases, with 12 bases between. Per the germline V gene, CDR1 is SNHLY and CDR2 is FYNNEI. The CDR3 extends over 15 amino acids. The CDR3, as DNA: TGTGCCAGCAGCATTAACAGAGATAGCAATCAGCCCCAGCATTTT. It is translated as CASSINRDSNQPQHF.

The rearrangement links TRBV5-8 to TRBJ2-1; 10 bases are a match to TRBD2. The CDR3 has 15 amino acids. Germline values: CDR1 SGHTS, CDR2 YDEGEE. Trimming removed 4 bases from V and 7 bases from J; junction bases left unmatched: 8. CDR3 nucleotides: TGTGCCAGCAGCCCCATGAGCGGGGGGGTAAATGAGCAGTTCTTC. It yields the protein CASSPMSGGVNEQFF.